Listed below are T cell receptor beta chains from one sample, sequenced in a study of OX40 agonist ivuxolimab in advanced cancers. The protocol was immunoSEQ multiplex PCR, while the TCRdb copy is restricted to in-frame clones and leaves out a portion. Among over 25,000 clones listed, around nine tenths were seen once. Here the sequenced sample was CD4+ or CD8+ T cells sorted from blood, taken in a trial of the OX40 agonist ivuxolimab. The receptors stem from an adult with an advanced solid tumor such as melanoma, head and neck, liver or kidney cancer. Both conserved end residues are part of each CDR3. A D gene is named only where the DNA matches it firmly. Clone size, where shown, is once, few, many, or a class for clones that have expanded.

j_call | v_call | d_call | clone_size | cdr3_nt | cdr3_aa
TRBJ1-6 | TRBV15 | - | - | TGTGCCACCAGCAGATTCCAAGAGACCCGGGATACACCCCTCCACTTT | CATSRFQETRDTPLHF
TRBJ1-5 | TRBV2 | TRBD1 | - | TGTGCCAGCAGTGACCAACGGGACAGGGGTCCTCTCAGCAATCAGCCCCAGCATTTT | CASSDQRDRGPLSNQPQHF
TRBJ2-1 | TRBV10-2 | - | once | TGCGCCAGCAGTGAGTCGAGAGTTAATGAGCAGTTCTTC | CASSESRVNEQFF
TRBJ2-7 | TRBV27 | TRBD1 | - | TGTGCCAGTCGACAGGGGGCAAGGGAGCAGTACTTC | CASRQGAREQYF
TRBJ2-2 | TRBV7-3 | - | medium-sized | TGTGCCAGCAGCTTAACCGGGGAGCTGTTTTTT | CASSLTGELFF
TRBJ2-7 | TRBV19 | - | once | TGTGCCAGTAGTATCCTCCTAGCGTCGACCTACGAGCAGTACTTC | CASSILLASTYEQYF
TRBJ2-3 | TRBV27 | - | - | TGTGCCAGCAGTTTATCCGGCCACCGCACAGATACGCAGTATTTT | CASSLSGHRTDTQYF
TRBJ2-1 | TRBV29-1 | TRBD1 | - | TGCAGCCCTGTTGAGGGGGCGAACAATGAGCAGTTCTTC | CSPVEGANNEQFF
TRBJ2-7 | TRBV21-1 | - | - | TGTGCCAGCAGCAAATTGAAGGACAGGGGGAGCTCCTACGAGCAGTACTTC | CASSKLKDRGSSYEQYF
TRBJ2-7 | TRBV9 | - | - | TGTGCCAGCAGCGTAGGGCAGGGGATAAACGAGCAGTACTTC | CASSVGQGINEQYF
TRBJ2-7 | TRBV2 | - | - | TGTGCCAGCAGGAGGGACTTCAGCTCCTACGAGCAGTACTTC | CASRRDFSSYEQYF
TRBJ1-2 | TRBV27 | - | once | TGTGCCAGCAGTTTAAGGTTTGGTTACAGTTTGAATCTCTATGGCTACACCTTC | CASSLRFGYSLNLYGYTF
TRBJ1-2 | TRBV7-9 | - | - | TGTGCCAGCAGCCCCCCGGAGGACTATGGCTACACCTTC | CASSPPEDYGYTF
TRBJ2-7 | TRBV27 | - | - | TGTGCCAGCAGTTATCCCCCCTTGGACAGAACCTACGAGCAGTACTTC | CASSYPPLDRTYEQYF
TRBJ1-1 | TRBV25-1 | - | - | TGTGCCAGCAGTGGGGCCCCTTTGATTGAAGCTTTCTTT | CASSGAPLIEAFF
TRBJ2-3 | TRBV7-9 | - | - | TGTGCCAGCAGCCCCCTATCGAGGGGGGGCACCACAGATACGCAGTATTTT | CASSPLSRGGTTDTQYF
TRBJ2-7 | TRBV5-6 | - | - | TGTGCCAGCAGCTTGGACTACTCCCGGGAGCAGTACTTC | CASSLDYSREQYF
TRBJ2-7 | TRBV2 | TRBD2 | - | TGTGCCAGCCTCCCGGGAGGGCCACACGAGCAGTACTTC | CASLPGGPHEQYF
TRBJ1-1 | TRBV27 | - | once | TGTGCCAGCAGCCCCACCCAGATGAACACTGAAGCTTTCTTT | CASSPTQMNTEAFF
TRBJ2-2 | TRBV5-5 | - | - | TGTGCCAGCAGCTTGGACGAAAGACTAGTAGTTAGCAGGGAGCTGTTTTTT | CASSLDERLVVSRELFF
TRBJ2-1 | TRBV6-4 | - | - | TGTGCCAGCAGTGAAGGGGACCTATTAGACAATGAGCAGTTCTTC | CASSEGDLLDNEQFF
TRBJ1-6 | TRBV30 | - | few | TGTGCGGGGAATTCACCCCTCCACTTT | CAGNSPLHF
TRBJ2-7 | TRBV15 | - | - | TGTGCCACCAGCATTTCCCGGGGACCTTCCTACGAGCAGTACTTC | CATSISRGPSYEQYF
TRBJ1-4 | TRBV9 | - | - | TGTGCCAGCAGCGTAGAAGGATTAGGTGAAAAACTGTTTTTT | CASSVEGLGEKLFF
TRBJ2-4 | TRBV4-1 | - | - | TGCGCCAGCAGTTCTATAAGAAGGAGGGAACCCTTAGCCAAAAACATTCAGTACTTC | CASSSIRRREPLAKNIQYF
TRBJ1-2 | TRBV29-1 | - | - | TGCAGCGCCTTACAGTCGTACTATGGCTACACCTTC | CSALQSYYGYTF
TRBJ1-1 | TRBV7-9 | - | - | TGTGCCAGCAGCCCGCCCCGGAACACTGAAGCTTTCTTT | CASSPPRNTEAFF
TRBJ2-1 | TRBV11-2 | TRBD1 | once | TGTGCCAGCAGCTTAGGGGGGACAGGTTTCCAGTTCTTC | CASSLGGTGFQFF
TRBJ2-1 | TRBV27 | - | few | TGTGCCAGCAGTTTCAGAGGGAACAATGAGCAGTTCTTC | CASSFRGNNEQFF
TRBJ2-7 | TRBV7-8 | - | - | TGTGCCAGCAGCTTAGGGGTAGACGAGCAGTACTTC | CASSLGVDEQYF
TRBJ1-4 | TRBV28 | - | - | TGTGCCAGCAGTTTATACAGGCTTAATGAAAAACTGTTTTTT | CASSLYRLNEKLFF
TRBJ2-7 | TRBV4-1 | TRBD2 | - | TGCGCCAGCAGCCCCGCCGGGACGCGGGGGGGTTACGAGCAGTACTTC | CASSPAGTRGGYEQYF
TRBJ2-5 | TRBV9 | - | - | TGTGCCAGCAGCTACCGGACGGAGATGGAGACCCAGTACTTC | CASSYRTEMETQYF
TRBJ2-3 | TRBV28 | - | - | TGTGCCAGCAGTCCTCAGGGGCGCGCCACAGATACGCAGTATTTT | CASSPQGRATDTQYF
TRBJ2-7 | TRBV2 | TRBD2 | - | TGTGCCAGCAGGGGGACTAGTTGGCCCGCCTACGAGCAGTACTTC | CASRGTSWPAYEQYF
TRBJ2-7 | TRBV27 | TRBD2 | - | TGTGCCAGCAGTCCGGGACTAGCGGGGTCTGGCGAGCAGTACTTC | CASSPGLAGSGEQYF
TRBJ2-5 | TRBV2 | TRBD1 | once | TGTGCCAGCAGATCCTGGACAGGCTGGGGCCAAGAGACCCAGTACTTC | CASRSWTGWGQETQYF
TRBJ1-1 | TRBV29-1 | - | - | TGCAGCGTTGAAGACGGAGAGGCCCGGACGTCTCTTATGAACACTGAAGCTTTCTTT | CSVEDGEARTSLMNTEAFF
TRBJ1-2 | TRBV6-5 | TRBD1 | - | TGTGCCAGCGATGAGGTACAGGGGACCTATGGCTACACCTTC | CASDEVQGTYGYTF
TRBJ2-7 | TRBV20-1 | - | - | TGCAGTGCCCCTCCCCCCTACCAGTACTTC | CSAPPPYQYF
TRBJ1-5 | TRBV10-3 | TRBD1 | - | TGTGCCATCAGTGAGTCAGGACAGGATGGTCAGCCCCAGCATTTT | CAISESGQDGQPQHF
TRBJ2-1 | TRBV7-7 | - | - | TGTGCTAGCAGCTTAAGGCCAGCTGGTAGCGATGAGCAGTTCTTC | CASSLRPAGSDEQFF
TRBJ2-7 | TRBV5-6 | TRBD2 | once | TGTGCCAGCAGCTGGGGGACTAGCTTGTACGAGCAGTACTTC | CASSWGTSLYEQYF